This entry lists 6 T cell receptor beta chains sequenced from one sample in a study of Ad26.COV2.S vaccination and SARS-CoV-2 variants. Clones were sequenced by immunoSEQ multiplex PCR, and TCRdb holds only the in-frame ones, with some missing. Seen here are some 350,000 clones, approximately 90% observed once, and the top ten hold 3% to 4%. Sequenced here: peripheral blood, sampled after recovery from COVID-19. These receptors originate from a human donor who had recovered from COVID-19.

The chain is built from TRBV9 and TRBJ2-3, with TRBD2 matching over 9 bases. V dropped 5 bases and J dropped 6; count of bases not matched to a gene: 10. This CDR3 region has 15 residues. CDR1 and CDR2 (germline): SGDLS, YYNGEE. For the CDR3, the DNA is TGTGCCAGCAGTCGGACTAGCGCAGGATGGGATACGCAGTATTTT. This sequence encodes CASSRTSAGWDTQYF.

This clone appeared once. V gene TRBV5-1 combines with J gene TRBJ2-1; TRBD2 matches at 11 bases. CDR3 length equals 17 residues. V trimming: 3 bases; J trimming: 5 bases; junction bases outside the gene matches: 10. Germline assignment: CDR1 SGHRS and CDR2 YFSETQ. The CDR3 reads CASSSLPGLAVHNEQFF. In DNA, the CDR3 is TGCGCCAGCAGCTCGCTTCCGGGACTAGCGGTTCACAATGAGCAGTTCTTC.

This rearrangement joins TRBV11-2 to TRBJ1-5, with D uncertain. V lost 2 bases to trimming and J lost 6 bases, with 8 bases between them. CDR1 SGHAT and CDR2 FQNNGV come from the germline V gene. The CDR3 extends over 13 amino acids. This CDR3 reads CASSLRSGQPQHF. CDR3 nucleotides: TGTGCCAGCAGCTTAAGAAGTGGTCAGCCCCAGCATTTT.

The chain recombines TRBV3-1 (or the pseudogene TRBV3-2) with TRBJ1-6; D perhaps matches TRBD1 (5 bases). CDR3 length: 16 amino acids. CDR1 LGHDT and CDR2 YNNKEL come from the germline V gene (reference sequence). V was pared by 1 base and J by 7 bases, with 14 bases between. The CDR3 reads CASSQVQQGGNSPLHF. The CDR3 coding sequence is TGTGCCAGCAGCCAAGTTCAGCAGGGAGGAAATTCACCCCTCCACTTT.

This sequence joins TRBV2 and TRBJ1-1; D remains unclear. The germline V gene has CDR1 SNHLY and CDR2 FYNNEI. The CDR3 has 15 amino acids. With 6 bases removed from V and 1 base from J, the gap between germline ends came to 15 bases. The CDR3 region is CASRSRGPENTEAFF. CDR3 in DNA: TGTGCCAGCAGGTCAAGAGGGCCCGAGAACACTGAAGCTTTCTTT. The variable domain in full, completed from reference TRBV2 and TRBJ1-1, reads EPEVTQTPSHQVTQMGQEVILRCVPISNHLYFYWYRQILGQKVEFLVSFYNNEISEKSEIFDDQFSVERPDGSNFTLKIRSTKLEDSAMYFCASRSRGPENTEAFFGQGTRLTVV.

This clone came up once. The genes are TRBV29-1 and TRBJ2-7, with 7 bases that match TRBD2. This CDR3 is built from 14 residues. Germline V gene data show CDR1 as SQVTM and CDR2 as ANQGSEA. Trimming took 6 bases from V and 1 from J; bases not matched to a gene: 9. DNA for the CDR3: TGCAGCGTCGGACTAAGCGGGATTTCCTACGAGCAGTACTTC. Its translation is CSVGLSGISYEQYF.